Presented here are 14 T cell receptor beta chains from one specimen sequenced in a study of blood T cell repertoires in COVID-19. This table comes from immunoSEQ multiplex PCR, and its TCRdb copy is limited to in-frame clones, with some not included. The sample includes approximately 280,000 clones, less than 85% seen only once; the top ten take about 1.5%. The sample comprised peripheral blood. The receptors come from a human donor with COVID-19, enrolled during active disease. The donor label of this sample is uncertain.

This chain uses TRBV7-6 with TRBJ2-7, with TRBD2 matching over 8 bases. The CDR3 is 16 residues long. J gave up 6 bases and V 1 base, and 11 bases lay outside the gene matches. Germline values: CDR1 SGHVS, CDR2 FNYEAQ. CDR3 DNA sequence: TGTGCCAGCAGCTTAGGAGCGGGAGAGGGAGCCGGCGAGCAGTACTTC. Translation: CASSLGAGEGAGEQYF.

The V gene is TRBV7-3, the J gene TRBJ2-1; 7 positions match TRBD2. The V segment lost 5 bases and the J segment 5 bases; nucleotides outside the gene matches: 9. CDR1 is SGHTA, CDR2 FQGTGA, per germline. This CDR3 comprises 15 residues. CDR3 amino acids: CASSTTGTTNNEQFF. DNA of the CDR3: TGTGCCAGCAGCACAACCGGGACTACCAACAATGAGCAGTTCTTC.

CDR3 in amino acids: CASSLLAGVETQYF. The CDR3 DNA follows: TGTGCCAGCAGTCTCCTAGCGGGAGTGGAGACCCAGTACTTC. The rearrangement joins TRBV27 to TRBJ2-5; TRBD2 aligns across 10 bases. The germline V gene encodes CDR1 MNHEY and CDR2 SMNVEV (reference sequence). CDR3 length: 14 residues. J was trimmed by 5 bases and V by 5 bases; bases with no gene match: 5.

This sequence joins TRBV10-3 and TRBJ2-3, with 8 nucleotides matching TRBD2. The V segment lost 4 bases and the J segment 6 bases; nucleotides outside the gene matches: 9. The CDR3 length is 15 residues. The germline V gene has CDR1 ENHRY and CDR2 SYGVKD. The CDR3 DNA is TGTGCCATCAGTGGATCGGGGGGGCCCTCCGATACGCAGTATTTT. This codes for CAISGSGGPSDTQYF.

The rearrangement joins TRBV27 to TRBJ2-1, with TRBD2 identical over 8 bases. This CDR3 is 16 amino acids long. The ends lost 2 bases at V and 9 bases at J; junction bases unmatched: 12. Germline V gene lookup returns CDR1 MNHEY and CDR2 SMNVEV (reference sequence). CDR3 residues: CASSLSGGAISGEQFF. CDR3 in DNA: TGTGCCAGCAGTTTAAGCGGGGGTGCTATTTCGGGTGAGCAGTTCTTC.

The chain combines TRBV5-5 with TRBJ1-6; no clear D. V was clipped by 0 bases and J by 7 bases, with 14 bases between them. The CDR3 spans 16 residues. The germline V gene has CDR1 SGHKS and CDR2 YYEKEE (reference sequence). CDR3 region: CASSLAVAVGNSPLHF. CDR3 nucleotide sequence: TGTGCCAGCAGCTTGGCGGTCGCGGTAGGCAATTCACCCCTCCACTTT.

This sequence joins TRBV19 and TRBJ1-6; D is undetermined. The CDR3 totals 15 residues. The germline CDR1 and CDR2 sequences are LNHDA and SQIVND (reference sequence). V lost 3 bases, J lost 9 bases, and 15 bases lay in between. CDR3: CASSIGPSGGSPLHF. CDR3 in DNA: TGTGCCAGTAGTATCGGACCTTCCGGAGGTTCACCCCTCCACTTT.

The genes are TRBV21-1 and TRBJ2-1; the table gives TRBD2 as D, unverified against the DNA. TRBV21-1 is listed as a pseudogene. This CDR3 comprises 15 residues. Here the CDR3 reads CASSQTSVLYNEQFF. CDR3 sequence (DNA): TGTGCCAGCAGTCAGACTAGCGTGTTATACAATGAGCAGTTCTTC.

The CDR3 sequence is CASSLGRRDNYGYTF. CDR3 DNA: TGTGCCAGCAGCTTAGGGAGACGGGATAACTATGGCTACACCTTC. The V and J genes are TRBV7-8 and TRBJ1-2, with no clear D. The CDR3 extends over 15 amino acids. Germline values: CDR1 SGHVS, CDR2 FQNEAQ. Between the trimmed V and J ends, which lost 1 base and 1 base, there was a span of 10 bases.

The rearrangement links TRBV30 to TRBJ2-1; 10 nucleotides line up with TRBD2. Germline CDR1 is GTSNPN and CDR2 is SVGIG (reference sequence). The CDR3 runs to 15 residues. The trim removed 4 bases at V and 8 bases at J, leaving 11 bases unmatched. The chain's CDR3 is CAWMGLAGVWDEQFF. The CDR3 DNA sequence: TGTGCCTGGATGGGGCTAGCGGGAGTTTGGGATGAGCAGTTCTTC.

The chain uses TRBV9 and TRBJ1-4; D gene uncertain. V shed 3 bases and J shed 4 bases, with 13 bases lying between them. The CDR3 contains 15 residues. Germline loops: CDR1 SGDLS, CDR2 YYNGEE. CDR3 in amino acids: CASSEGRGSNEKLFF. Here the CDR3 DNA reads TGTGCCAGCAGCGAAGGGAGAGGGAGTAATGAAAAACTGTTTTTT.

V and J are TRBV6-1 and TRBJ2-3; TRBD2 is a possible D gene (5 bases). The germline V and J ends were trimmed by 1 base and 2 bases, with 19 bases remaining between them. CDR3 length: 18 residues. Germline CDR1 MNHNS, CDR2 SASEGT. The CDR3 sequence is CASSEDSRRASLTDTQYF. The CDR3 DNA reads as TGTGCCAGCAGTGAAGATTCGCGAAGGGCTAGCCTCACAGATACGCAGTATTTT.

This chain uses TRBV7-9 with TRBJ2-1; 11 bases align to TRBD2. Trimming at V came to 2 bases and at J to 5 bases, leaving 5 bases not matched to a gene. CDR3 length: 16 amino acids. Germline V gives CDR1 SEHNR, CDR2 FQNEAQ (reference sequence). CDR3 sequence (DNA): TGTGCCAGCAGCTTAAAGGCACTAGCGGGAGACAATGAGCAGTTCTTC. It encodes CASSLKALAGDNEQFF.

The chain links TRBV29-1 to TRBJ2-7; D might be TRBD1 (5 bases). In germline, CDR1 is SQVTM, CDR2 ANQGSEA. Trimming cost V 7 bases and J 4 bases, with 11 bases left between them. The CDR3 contains 11 residues. The CDR3 region is CSAGGAYEQYF. CDR3 in DNA: TGCAGCGCCGGTGGGGCTTACGAGCAGTACTTC.